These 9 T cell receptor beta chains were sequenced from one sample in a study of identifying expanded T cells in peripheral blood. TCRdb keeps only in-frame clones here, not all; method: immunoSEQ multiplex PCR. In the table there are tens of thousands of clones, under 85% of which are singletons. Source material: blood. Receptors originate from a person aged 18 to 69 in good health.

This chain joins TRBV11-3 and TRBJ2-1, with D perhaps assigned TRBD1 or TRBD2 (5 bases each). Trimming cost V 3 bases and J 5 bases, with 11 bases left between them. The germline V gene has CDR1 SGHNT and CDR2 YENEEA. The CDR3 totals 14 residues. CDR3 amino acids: CASSLMGTNNEQFF. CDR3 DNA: TGTGCCAGCAGCTTGATGGGGACCAACAATGAGCAGTTCTTC.

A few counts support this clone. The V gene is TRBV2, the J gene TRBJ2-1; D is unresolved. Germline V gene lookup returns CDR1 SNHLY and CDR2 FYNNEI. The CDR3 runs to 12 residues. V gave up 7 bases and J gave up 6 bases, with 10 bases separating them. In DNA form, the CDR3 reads TGTGCCAGCATCCGTGAGCGCAATGAGCAGTTCTTC. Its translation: CASIRERNEQFF.

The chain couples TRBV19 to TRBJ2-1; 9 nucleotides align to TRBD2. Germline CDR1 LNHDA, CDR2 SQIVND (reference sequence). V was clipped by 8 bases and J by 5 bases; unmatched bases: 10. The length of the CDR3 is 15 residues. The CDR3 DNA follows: TGTGCCAGTGCGACCGGGACTAGCAACCACAATGAGCAGTTCTTC. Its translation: CASATGTSNHNEQFF.

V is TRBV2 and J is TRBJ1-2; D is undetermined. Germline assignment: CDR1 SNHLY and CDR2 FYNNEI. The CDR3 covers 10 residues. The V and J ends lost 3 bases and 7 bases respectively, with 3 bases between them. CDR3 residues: CASSESGYTF. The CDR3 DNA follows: TGTGCCAGCAGTGAGTCTGGCTACACCTTC.

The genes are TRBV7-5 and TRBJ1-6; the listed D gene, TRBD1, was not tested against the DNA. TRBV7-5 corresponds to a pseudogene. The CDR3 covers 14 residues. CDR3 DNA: TGTGCCAGCAGCTCGGACAGGGGTAATTCACCCCTCCACTTT. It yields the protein CASSSDRGNSPLHF.

The CDR3 region is CASSLTDRAGQYV. CDR3 nucleotide sequence: TGTGCCAGCAGCTTAACTGACAGGGCTGGGCAGTACGTC. The V gene is TRBV11-2, the J gene TRBJ2-7, with 7 bases identical to TRBD1. Germline CDR1 reads SGHAT; CDR2 reads FQNNGV. V dropped 2 bases and J dropped 9; count of bases not matched to a gene: 7. The CDR3 sequence is 13 residues long.

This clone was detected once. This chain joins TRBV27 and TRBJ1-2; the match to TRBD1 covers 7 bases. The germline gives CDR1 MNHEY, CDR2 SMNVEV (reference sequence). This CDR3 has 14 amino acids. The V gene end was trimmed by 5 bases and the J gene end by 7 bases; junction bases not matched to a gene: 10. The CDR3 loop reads CASSQGYHRGGYTF. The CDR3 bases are TGTGCCAGCAGTCAGGGGTACCACAGGGGTGGCTACACCTTC.

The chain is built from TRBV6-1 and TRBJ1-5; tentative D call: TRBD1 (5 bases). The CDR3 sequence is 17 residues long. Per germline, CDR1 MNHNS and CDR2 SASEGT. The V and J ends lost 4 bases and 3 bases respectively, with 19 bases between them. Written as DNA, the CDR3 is TGTGCCAGCAGTGGGGGAGGCGACAGAGCACCCAATCAGCCCCAGCATTTT. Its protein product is CASSGGGDRAPNQPQHF.

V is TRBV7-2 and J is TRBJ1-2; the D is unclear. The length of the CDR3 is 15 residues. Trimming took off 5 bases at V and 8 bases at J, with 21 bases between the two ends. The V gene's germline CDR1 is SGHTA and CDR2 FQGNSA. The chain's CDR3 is CASSRDWAINLGYTF. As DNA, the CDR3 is TGTGCCAGCAGCCGCGACTGGGCCATTAATCTGGGCTACACCTTC. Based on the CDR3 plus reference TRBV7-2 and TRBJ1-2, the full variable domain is GAGVSQSPSNKVTEKGKDVELRCDPISGHTALYWYRQSLGQGLEFLIYFQGNSAPDKSGLPSDRFSAERTGGSVSTLTIQRTQQEDSAVYLCASSRDWAINLGYTFGSGTRLTVV.